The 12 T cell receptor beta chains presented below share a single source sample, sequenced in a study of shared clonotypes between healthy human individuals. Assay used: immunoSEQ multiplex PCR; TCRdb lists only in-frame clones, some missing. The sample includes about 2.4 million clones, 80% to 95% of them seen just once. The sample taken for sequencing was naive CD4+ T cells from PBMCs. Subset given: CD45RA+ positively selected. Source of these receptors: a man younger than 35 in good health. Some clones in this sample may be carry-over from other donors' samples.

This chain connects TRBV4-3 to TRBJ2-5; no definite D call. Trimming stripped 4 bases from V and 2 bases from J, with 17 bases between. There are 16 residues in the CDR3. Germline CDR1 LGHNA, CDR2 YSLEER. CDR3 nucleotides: TGCGCCAGCAGCCCCCGCGGCCTTAACAATCAAGAGACCCAGTACTTC. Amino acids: CASSPRGLNNQETQYF.

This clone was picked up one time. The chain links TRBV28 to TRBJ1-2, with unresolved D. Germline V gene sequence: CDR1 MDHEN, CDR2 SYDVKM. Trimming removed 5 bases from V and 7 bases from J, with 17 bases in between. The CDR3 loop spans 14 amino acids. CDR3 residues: CASSNGPGPGGYTF. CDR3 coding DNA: TGTGCCAGCAGTAACGGACCCGGGCCTGGTGGCTACACCTTC.

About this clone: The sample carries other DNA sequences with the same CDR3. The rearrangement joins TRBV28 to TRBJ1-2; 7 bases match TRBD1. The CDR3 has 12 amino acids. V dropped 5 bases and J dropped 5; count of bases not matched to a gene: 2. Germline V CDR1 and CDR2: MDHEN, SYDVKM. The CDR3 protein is CASSAGQYGYTF. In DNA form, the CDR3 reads TGTGCCAGCAGTGCGGGACAGTATGGCTACACCTTC.

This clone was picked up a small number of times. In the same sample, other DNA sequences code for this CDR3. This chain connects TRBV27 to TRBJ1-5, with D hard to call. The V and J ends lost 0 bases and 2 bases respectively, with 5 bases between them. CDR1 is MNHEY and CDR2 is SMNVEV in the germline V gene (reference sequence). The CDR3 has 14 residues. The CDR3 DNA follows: TGTGCCAGCAGTTTATCCGGAGGCAATCAGCCCCAGCATTTT. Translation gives CASSLSGGNQPQHF.

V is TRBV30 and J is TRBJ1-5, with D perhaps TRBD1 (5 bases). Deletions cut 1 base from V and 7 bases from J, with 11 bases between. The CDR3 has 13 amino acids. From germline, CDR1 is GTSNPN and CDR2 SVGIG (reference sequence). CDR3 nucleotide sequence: TGTGCCTGGAGTGACCAGGGTATCCAGCCCCAGCATTTT. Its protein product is CAWSDQGIQPQHF. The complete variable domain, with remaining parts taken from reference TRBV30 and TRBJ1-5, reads SQTIHQWPATLVQPVGSPLSLECTVEGTSNPNLYWYRQAAGRGLQLLFYSVGIGQISSEVPQNLSASRPQDRQFILSSKKLLLSDSGFYLCAWSDQGIQPQHFGDGTRLSIL.

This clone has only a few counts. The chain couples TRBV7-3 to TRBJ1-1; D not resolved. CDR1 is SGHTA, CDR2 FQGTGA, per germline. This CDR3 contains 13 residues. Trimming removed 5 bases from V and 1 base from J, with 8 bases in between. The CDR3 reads CASSIRENTEAFF. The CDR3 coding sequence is TGTGCCAGCAGCATAAGGGAGAACACTGAAGCTTTCTTT. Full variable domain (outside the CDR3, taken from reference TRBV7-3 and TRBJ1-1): GAGVSQTPSNKVTEKGKYVELRCDPISGHTALYWYRQSLGQGPEFLIYFQGTGAADDSGLPNDRFFAVRPEGSVSTLKIQRTERGDSAVYLCASSIRENTEAFFGQGTRLTVV.

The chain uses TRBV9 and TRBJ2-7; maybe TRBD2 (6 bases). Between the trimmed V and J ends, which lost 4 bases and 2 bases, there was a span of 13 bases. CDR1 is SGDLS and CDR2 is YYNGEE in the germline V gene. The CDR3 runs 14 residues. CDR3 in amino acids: CASSPGTATYEQYF. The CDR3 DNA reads TGTGCCAGCAGCCCGGGGACTGCCACCTACGAGCAGTACTTC.

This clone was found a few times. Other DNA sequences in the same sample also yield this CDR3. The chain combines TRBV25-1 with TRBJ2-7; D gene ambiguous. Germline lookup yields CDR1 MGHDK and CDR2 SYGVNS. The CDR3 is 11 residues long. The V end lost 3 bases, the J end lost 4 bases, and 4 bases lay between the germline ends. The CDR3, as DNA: TGTGCCAGCAGTGATCGGTACGAGCAGTACTTC. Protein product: CASSDRYEQYF.

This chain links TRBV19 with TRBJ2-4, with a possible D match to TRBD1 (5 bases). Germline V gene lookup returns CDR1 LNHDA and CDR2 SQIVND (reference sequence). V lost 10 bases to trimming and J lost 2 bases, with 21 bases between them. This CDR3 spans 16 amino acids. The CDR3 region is CATDQTGKGTKNIQYF. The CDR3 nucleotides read TGTGCCACTGACCAGACGGGCAAGGGGACCAAAAACATTCAGTACTTC.

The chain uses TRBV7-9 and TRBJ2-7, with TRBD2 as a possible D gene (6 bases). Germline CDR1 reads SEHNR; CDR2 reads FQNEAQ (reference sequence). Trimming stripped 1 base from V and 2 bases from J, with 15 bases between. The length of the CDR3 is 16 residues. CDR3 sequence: CASSLGPSKRAYEQYF. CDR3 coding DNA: TGTGCCAGCAGCTTAGGCCCAAGTAAGCGGGCCTACGAGCAGTACTTC.

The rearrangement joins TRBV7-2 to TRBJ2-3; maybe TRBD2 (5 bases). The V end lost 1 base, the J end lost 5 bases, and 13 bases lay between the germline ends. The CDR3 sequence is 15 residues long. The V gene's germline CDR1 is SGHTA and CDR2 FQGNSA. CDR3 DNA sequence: TGTGCCAGCAGCTTAGAAGCTAGCCTCAAAGATACGCAGTATTTT. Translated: CASSLEASLKDTQYF.

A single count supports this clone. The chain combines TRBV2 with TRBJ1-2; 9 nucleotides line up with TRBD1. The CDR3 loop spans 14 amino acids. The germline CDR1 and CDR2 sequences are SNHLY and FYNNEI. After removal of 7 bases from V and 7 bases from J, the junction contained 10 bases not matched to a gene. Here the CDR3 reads CASTRDRETIGYTF. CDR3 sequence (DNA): TGTGCCAGCACACGGGACAGGGAGACTATTGGCTACACCTTC.